The next 9 T cell receptor beta chains were all read from a single sample in a study of blood T cell repertoires in COVID-19 (dated by TCRdb to 2020 to 2021). The library was made by the immunoSEQ multiplex PCR assay. TCRdb carries this immuneACCESS record with in-frame sequences only. Its versions omit some clonotypes, under half of them owing to an unresolved V gene in the studies checked, with the rest unexplained. This sample holds 85,000 to 95,000 clones; 89% were observed only once. The ten largest clones take up roughly 5.2% of the sample. The specimen sequenced was peripheral blood. The receptors come from a woman over 75 with active COVID-19.

This rearrangement joins TRBV29-1 to TRBJ1-1, with D tentatively TRBD1 (5 bases). The V gene's germline CDR1 is SQVTM and CDR2 ANQGSEA. V shed 7 bases and J shed 6 bases, with 18 bases lying between them. The CDR3 totals 13 residues. CDR3 bases: TGCAGCGCTCGGGGGATCGTATTCGCTGAAGCTTTCTTT. It codes for CSARGIVFAEAFF.

The chain has TRBV6-5 and TRBJ1-1, with D unresolved. Per the germline V gene, CDR1 is MNHEY and CDR2 is SVGAGI. Trimming stripped 8 bases from V and 2 bases from J, with 9 bases between. The CDR3 consists of 12 residues. The CDR3 bases are TGTGCCAGCTATGTACAAAACACTGAAGCTTTCTTT. Amino acid sequence: CASYVQNTEAFF.

This sequence joins TRBV2 and TRBJ1-4, with D possibly TRBD1 on 5 matching bases. CDR1 is SNHLY, CDR2 FYNNEI, per germline. Trimming shortened V by 0 bases and J by 1 base, and 6 bases separated the two germline ends. This CDR3 contains 15 residues. The CDR3 is CASSEAGGTNEKLFF. For the CDR3, the DNA is TGTGCCAGCAGTGAAGCCGGGGGAACTAATGAAAAACTGTTTTTT.

This sequence joins TRBV7-8 and TRBJ1-2; the match to TRBD1 covers 10 bases. J gave up 4 bases and V 3 bases, and 2 bases lay outside the gene matches. The CDR3 loop spans 14 amino acids. The germline V gene encodes CDR1 SGHVS and CDR2 FQNEAQ. CDR3 sequence reads: CASSLGQGTYGYTF. Written as DNA, the CDR3 is TGTGCCAGCAGCTTGGGACAGGGGACCTATGGCTACACCTTC.

V gene TRBV7-3 combines with J gene TRBJ2-5; the D gene is possibly TRBD2 (5 bases). The CDR3 has 13 residues. Per germline, CDR1 SGHTA and CDR2 FQGTGA. V dropped 6 bases and J dropped 5 bases, with 13 bases sitting between them. The CDR3 protein is CASSLLTGETQYF. CDR3 nucleotide sequence: TGTGCCAGCAGTCTCCTTACGGGGGAGACCCAGTACTTC.

This clone was found once. The genes are TRBV4-3 and TRBJ2-4; 8 nucleotides match TRBD2. Germline CDR1 reads LGHNA; CDR2 reads YSLEER. The CDR3 length is 18 residues. V lost 5 bases, J lost 2 bases, and 14 bases stayed unmatched. In nucleotides, the CDR3 is TGCGCCAGCAGCTACGACCGAGGACTAGCCTCGCCCAAAAACATTCAGTACTTC. It codes for CASSYDRGLASPKNIQYF.

The genes are TRBV7-9 and TRBJ1-2, with 11 bases identical to TRBD1. CDR3 size: 15 residues. CDR1 and CDR2 (germline): SEHNR, FQNEAQ (reference sequence). J was trimmed by 5 bases and V by 4 bases; bases with no gene match: 6. CDR3 sequence: CASSSSDRGRYGYTF. Written as DNA, the CDR3 is TGTGCCAGCAGCTCGTCGGACAGGGGGCGTTATGGCTACACCTTC.

This clone appeared a single time. The chain joins TRBV18 to TRBJ2-7; no reliable D call. In germline, CDR1 is KGHSH, CDR2 LQKENI. The germline V and J ends were trimmed by 0 bases and 5 bases, with 11 bases remaining between them. The CDR3 spans 14 residues. CDR3 sequence reads: CASSPPSPVDEQYF. The CDR3 nucleotides are TGTGCCAGCTCACCACCGAGTCCGGTAGACGAGCAGTACTTC.

The chain carries TRBV5-1 and TRBJ2-3; D call uncertain. CDR3 size: 14 residues. Trimming stripped 1 base from V and 1 base from J, with 7 bases between. Germline loops: CDR1 SGHRS, CDR2 YFSETQ. In DNA, the CDR3 is TGCGCCAGCAGCTTGCTCCGGGGCACAGATACGCAGTATTTT. It is translated as CASSLLRGTDTQYF.